This TCR beta chain was found in a study of blood T cell repertoires in COVID-19 (dated by TCRdb to the early 2020s). About the study as a whole: Samples covering the acute and convalescent phases of COVID-19 were provided by collaborators in the United States, Italy and Spain. The material from the prospective study consisted of cDNA or gDNA derived from T cells, B-cell-depleted T cells, or PBMCs. The dataset comprised deeply sampled blood TCRbeta repertoires from subjects exposed to, actively infected with, or recovered from COVID-19. The repertoires were released in a freely available public database intended as a resource for research on the immune response to SARS-CoV-2. Samples came from the ongoing ImmuneRACE study (first 160 participants) plus 1,254 subjects from 6 global collaborators. A de-identified subject ID, COVID-19 status, age in years and sex were almost always included in the sample metadata. HLA class I and class II types, where available, came from metadata supplied by the sample provider rather than from assay-based typing. General findings and caveats noted by the study authors: How much clinical and demographic metadata was included differed by source and by participant, and the metadata was provided uncurated.

CDR1 and CDR2 (LGHDT, YNNKEL) derive from the germline V gene (reference sequence). Germline trimming amounts to 2 bases on V and 7 bases on J, with 8 as the count of junction bases outside the gene matches. Taken from cysteine to phenylalanine, the CDR3 has 15 residues. Here the CDR3 DNA is all that survives: 45 bases in frame from base 1. Notes on this clone: The target of this receptor is not known. Per-base qualities were not stored, and no clone one base away is much larger.

Collaborating institutions collected whole blood in K2EDTA tubes following their own protocols. For TCRbeta analysis, collaborators shipped samples as frozen whole blood, isolated PBMCs, or DNA extracted from either of those sample types. TCRbeta CDR3 regions were amplified from genomic DNA using the immunoSEQ Assay, a bias-controlled multiplex PCR. Concerning the study's data processing: Nucleated cell counts per sample were estimated from amplification of reference gene primers within the assay. To quantify the absolute abundance of each unique TCRbeta CDR3 rearrangement, sequence reads were collapsed and filtered. For each sample, productive Simpson clonality was calculated by taking the square root of Simpson's diversity index across productive rearrangements. Here the immuneACCESS table is served through TCRdb, limited to in-frame sequences with V and J called. Missing clones are a known gap in these copies; in checked studies unresolved V genes cover under half, and the rest lacks a known reason. Clonal size and the V and J genes are those of that table, whereas D and trimming came from the DNA. For this sample the table gives about 73,000 clones, of which 65% to 90% were detected only once. The ten biggest clones cover more than 5% of the sample.

This receptor was obtained from a woman aged 60-75 years with acute or convalescent COVID-19. The chain is made from TRBV3-1 (or the pseudogene TRBV3-2) and TRBJ2-1; TRBD2 lines up with 7 middle nucleotides. What was sequenced was peripheral blood. Here the CDR3 is given as CASSQFSGDRNEQFF. In nucleotides, the sequence is TGTGCCAGCAGCCAATTCAGCGGGGATAGGAATGAGCAGTTCTTC.